This T cell receptor (beta chain) was recorded in a study of blood T cell repertoires in COVID-19. At the level of the study: COVID-19 samples from acute and convalescent phases originated in the United States, Italy and Spain.

V shed 3 bases, J shed 6 bases, and the junction held 10 bases outside the gene matches. This CDR3 has 16 residues. Germline V gene lookup returns CDR1 SEHNR and CDR2 FQNEAQ (reference sequence). Libraries were prepared by immunoSEQ multiplex PCR; TCRdb keeps only in-frame clonotypes and omits some of them. The sample gives 40,000 to 60,000 clones, over 65% of which show up once; 5.9% is in the top ten. The sequencing input was peripheral blood. The source of this sequence is a woman aged 60-70 years with acute or convalescent COVID-19. This chain links TRBV7-9 with TRBJ2-1; the match to TRBD1 covers 8 bases. The CDR3 region is CASSFTGTGRLNEQFF. CDR3 bases: TGTGCCAGCAGCTTCACCGGGACAGGTCGCCTCAATGAGCAGTTCTTC. Full variable domain (remainder filled in from reference TRBV7-9 and TRBJ2-1): DTGVSQNPRHKITKRGQNVTFRCDPISEHNRLYWYRQTLGQGPEFLTYFQNEAQLEKSRLLSDRFSAERPKGSFSTLEIQRTEQGDSAMYLCASSFTGTGRLNEQFFGPGTRLTVL.